This T cell receptor (beta chain) was sequenced during a study of blood T cell repertoires in COVID-19. Overall study context: PBMCs, B-cell-depleted T cells, or T cells provided the cDNA or gDNA that made up the material.

This table comes from immunoSEQ multiplex PCR, and its TCRdb copy is limited to in-frame clones, with some not included. Of approximately 450,000 clones listed, 85% to 90% were seen once; the top ten hold more than 0.95%. Per the germline V gene, CDR1 is SGHNT and CDR2 is YYREEE (reference sequence). Deletions cut 1 base from V and 5 bases from J, with 13 bases between. The CDR3 covers 15 residues. Allocation to cohorts depended on clinical history reported by the participants. The sequence came from a man aged 30 to 45 who had recovered from COVID-19. The V gene is TRBV5-4, the J gene TRBJ2-1, with D possibly matching TRBD1 (7 bases). Input material: PBMCs or T cells enriched from blood (not recorded which). The CDR3 region has the DNA TGTGCCAGCAGCTTGTGGGGGGACAGCCACAATGAGCAGTTCTTC. Translating it yields CASSLWGDSHNEQFF.